The 26 T cell receptor beta chains below were found in one sample sequenced in a study of blood T cell repertoires in COVID-19. Produced via immunoSEQ multiplex PCR; TCRdb's table is partial and in-frame only. Here the sample spans 270,000 or so clones, 85% to 90% being singletons. Source material: peripheral blood. The receptors originated from a woman in her thirties or forties who had recovered from COVID-19.

This chain connects TRBV18 to TRBJ1-6; D might be TRBD1 (5 bases). CDR3 size: 14 residues. Germline V CDR1 and CDR2: KGHSH, LQKENI. Trimming removed 6 bases from V and 6 bases from J, with 12 bases in between. CDR3 in amino acids: CASSALDSNSPLHF. The DNA for the CDR3 is TGTGCCAGCTCCGCCCTAGACAGTAATTCACCCCTCCACTTT.

V and J are TRBV11-2 and TRBJ1-2; perhaps TRBD1 as D (6 bases). The CDR3 totals 12 residues. V was clipped by 5 bases and J by 4 bases, with 8 bases between them. In germline, CDR1 is SGHAT, CDR2 FQNNGV. The CDR3 loop is CASSGQFYGYTF. CDR3 bases: TGTGCCAGCAGCGGACAGTTCTATGGCTACACCTTC.

The V gene is TRBV10-3, the J gene TRBJ2-3; D gene unclear. Germline V CDR1 and CDR2: ENHRY, SYGVKD. The V gene lost 4 bases and the J gene lost 6 bases, with 11 bases spanning the gap. The CDR3 has 13 residues. The DNA for the CDR3 is TGTGCCATCAGTGTGGCGGAGTGGGATACGCAGTATTTT. It translates to CAISVAEWDTQYF.

J is TRBJ2-4 and V is TRBV2; 11 bases are shared with TRBD2. V lost 8 bases and J lost 3; bases outside the gene matches: 3. This CDR3 has 14 amino acids. CDR1 and CDR2 (germline): SNHLY, FYNNEI. The CDR3 region is CASGTSGNKNIQYF. CDR3 in DNA: TGTGCCAGCGGGACTAGCGGCAACAAAAACATTCAGTACTTC.

The DNA for the CDR3 is TGTGCCAGCAGTTTATGGGGGGCTGAGCAGTTCTTC. This gives the protein CASSLWGAEQFF. The V call is TRBV28, the J call TRBJ2-1; D is possibly TRBD1 (6 bases). V was trimmed by 0 bases and J by 9 bases, leaving 6 bases between them. Germline V gene sequence: CDR1 MDHEN, CDR2 SYDVKM. The CDR3 has 12 residues.

The chain uses TRBV2 and TRBJ1-2, with D maybe TRBD1 (6 bases). This CDR3 has 15 residues. Per the germline V gene, CDR1 is SNHLY and CDR2 is FYNNEI. Between the trimmed V and J ends, which lost 6 bases and 0 bases, there was a span of 14 bases. CDR3 sequence: CASRLQGPANYGYTF. The CDR3 DNA is TGTGCCAGCAGACTTCAGGGGCCTGCTAACTATGGCTACACCTTC.

J is TRBJ2-5 and V is TRBV25-1; 12 nucleotides line up with TRBD2. The V gene's germline CDR1 is MGHDK and CDR2 SYGVNS. The ends lost 3 bases at V and 4 bases at J; junction bases unmatched: 6. This CDR3 has 16 amino acids. CDR3 DNA: TGTGCCAGCAGTGAGGCTAGCGGGGGGGCACGAGAGACCCAGTACTTC. Translating gives CASSEASGGARETQYF. Complete variable domain (other parts from reference TRBV25-1 and TRBJ2-5): EADIYQTPRYLVIGTGKKITLECSQTMGHDKMYWYQQDPGMELHLIHYSYGVNSTEKGDLSSESTVSRIRTEHFPLTLESARPSHTSQYLCASSEASGGARETQYFGPGTRLLVL.

The rearrangement uses TRBV28 and TRBJ2-7, with D perhaps matching TRBD1 (7 bases). This CDR3 is 16 amino acids long. The germline V gene encodes CDR1 MDHEN and CDR2 SYDVKM. Deletions cut 7 bases from V and 1 base from J, with 20 bases between. CDR3 in DNA: TGTGCCAGCATCTCAGGCGGGACAGCAGTTTCCTACGAGCAGTACTTC. Protein: CASISGGTAVSYEQYF.

This clone came up a few times. CDR3 region: CATSDLQRLEVAGTSYEQYV. The CDR3 coding sequence is TGTGCCACCAGTGATTTGCAAAGATTAGAGGTAGCGGGTACCTCCTACGAGCAGTACGTC. The chain joins TRBV24-1 to TRBJ2-7; 7 bases fit TRBD2. Germline CDR1 KGHDR, CDR2 SFDVKD. V gave up 0 bases and J gave up 0 bases; unmatched junction bases: 16. The CDR3 totals 20 residues.

CDR3 protein: CASSVGQGVGYEQYF. The CDR3 DNA reads TGTGCCAGCAGCGTAGGACAGGGAGTCGGCTACGAGCAGTACTTC. This chain links TRBV9 with TRBJ2-7, with TRBD1 matching over 7 bases. The CDR3 is 15 residues long. The junction had 6 bases not matched to a gene; V was cut back by 0 bases and J by 3 bases. Germline lookup yields CDR1 SGDLS and CDR2 YYNGEE. The complete variable domain, with remaining parts taken from reference TRBV9 and TRBJ2-7, reads DSGVTQTPKHLITATGQRVTLRCSPRSGDLSVYWYQQSLDQGLQFLIQYYNGEERAKGNILERFSAQQFPDLHSELNLSSLELGDSALYFCASSVGQGVGYEQYFGPGTRLTVT.

The CDR3 loop is CASSQKGTSVSRRAGELFF. CDR3 sequence (DNA): TGTGCCAGCAGTCAAAAAGGGACTAGCGTGAGCAGGAGGGCCGGGGAGCTGTTTTTT. V usage is TRBV27 and J usage is TRBJ2-2; 10 nucleotides line up with TRBD2. The CDR3 length is 19 residues. The germline V gene encodes CDR1 MNHEY and CDR2 SMNVEV (reference sequence). Trimming took 5 bases from V and 6 from J; bases not matched to a gene: 18.

V usage is TRBV4-3 and J usage is TRBJ2-2; perhaps TRBD2 as D (5 bases). V was cut by 5 bases and J by 2 bases, with 12 bases left in between. This CDR3 contains 15 residues. The V gene's germline CDR1 is LGHNA and CDR2 YSLEER. The CDR3 DNA reads as TGCGCCAGCAGCTTGTTGGGAGTAAACACCGGGGAGCTGTTTTTT. Translated: CASSLLGVNTGELFF.

This clone was seen only once. In DNA form, the CDR3 reads TGTGCCTGGAGTGAGGTCCAGGGGGCTTGGGAGACCCAGTACTTC. Translated: CAWSEVQGAWETQYF. The chain has TRBV30 and TRBJ2-5, with 8 positions matching TRBD1. The V gene end was trimmed by 1 base and the J gene end by 5 bases; junction bases not matched to a gene: 9. The CDR3 is 15 residues long. Germline assignment: CDR1 GTSNPN and CDR2 SVGIG (reference sequence).

The rearrangement links TRBV6-4 to TRBJ1-5; 7 bases fit TRBD1. This CDR3 spans 13 amino acids. V was pared by 5 bases and J by 8 bases, with 6 bases of the junction left unmatched. In germline, CDR1 is MRHNA, CDR2 SNTAGT. CDR3: CASSPTGREPQHF. The CDR3 bases are TGTGCCAGCAGTCCGACAGGGCGGGAGCCCCAGCATTTT.

This clone has only one observation. The CDR3 sequence is CASSLTIAGYEQFF. The CDR3 nucleotides are TGTGCCAGCAGTTTAACCATCGCGGGTTATGAGCAGTTCTTC. The chain recombines TRBV27 with TRBJ2-1, with D tentatively TRBD2 (5 bases). Germline V gene lookup returns CDR1 MNHEY and CDR2 SMNVEV (reference sequence). The V end was cut by 2 bases, the J end by 8 bases, with 13 bases between. CDR3 size: 14 residues.

This rearrangement joins TRBV18 to TRBJ1-5; a weak D match, TRBD1 (5 bases). From germline, CDR1 is KGHSH and CDR2 LQKENI. Trimming cost V 2 bases and J 7 bases, with 18 bases left between them. The length of the CDR3 is 16 residues. CDR3 residues: CASSPMKGVIGQPQHF. In nucleotides, the CDR3 is TGTGCCAGCTCACCAATGAAAGGGGTGATAGGCCAGCCCCAGCATTTT. The complete variable domain, with remaining parts taken from reference TRBV18 and TRBJ1-5, reads NAGVMQNPRHLVRRRGQEARLRCSPMKGHSHVYWYRQLPEEGLKFMVYLQKENIIDESGMPKERFSAEFPKEGPSILRIQQVVRGDSAAYFCASSPMKGVIGQPQHFGDGTRLSIL.

This chain's CDR3 is CASSVRAGGYNEQFF. The CDR3 DNA reads TGTGCCAGCAGCGTTAGGGCAGGGGGGTACAATGAGCAGTTCTTC. The chain employs TRBV9 and TRBJ2-1, with a tentative D call TRBD1 (7 bases). Per the germline V gene, CDR1 is SGDLS and CDR2 is YYNGEE. Trimming pared 2 bases from V and 4 bases from J, leaving 13 bases between. This CDR3 contains 15 residues. Complete variable domain (other parts from reference TRBV9 and TRBJ2-1): DSGVTQTPKHLITATGQRVTLRCSPRSGDLSVYWYQQSLDQGLQFLIQYYNGEERAKGNILERFSAQQFPDLHSELNLSSLELGDSALYFCASSVRAGGYNEQFFGPGTRLTVL.

The chain is built from TRBV7-2 and TRBJ2-4; 8 nucleotides match TRBD2. Per the germline V gene, CDR1 is SGHTA and CDR2 is FQGNSA. With 1 base clipped from V and 3 bases from J, the junction kept 11 bases outside the gene matches. The CDR3 has 18 amino acids. CDR3 in DNA: TGTGCCAGCAGCTTAGGAGTCGCTTTCGGGAGGGGCAAAAACATTCAGTACTTC. Protein product: CASSLGVAFGRGKNIQYF.

The chain uses TRBV29-1 and TRBJ1-4; 11 bases align to TRBD1. The V segment lost 7 bases and the J segment 8 bases; nucleotides outside the gene matches: 6. CDR1 and CDR2 (germline): SQVTM, ANQGSEA. CDR3 size: 13 residues. For the CDR3, the DNA is TGCAGCGGGACCGGGACAGGGGGAGAAAAACTGTTTTTT. Protein product: CSGTGTGGEKLFF.

This clone appeared a single time. The V call is TRBV12-1, the J call TRBJ1-3; no check of the table's D call, TRBD1, against the DNA was made. TRBV12-1 is designated a pseudogene. This CDR3 is built from 13 residues. CDR3 loop: CASRDSSGNTIYF. The CDR3 nucleotides read TGTGCCAGCAGGGACAGCTCTGGAAACACCATATATTTT.

The V call is TRBV19, the J call TRBJ1-4; D gene uncertain. The CDR3 spans 15 residues. Germline V lookup: CDR1 LNHDA, CDR2 SQIVND (reference sequence). Trimming removed 5 bases at V and 5 bases at J, with 15 bases between. The CDR3 is CASSAAGSLNEKLFF. The CDR3 DNA follows: TGTGCCAGTAGTGCAGCGGGCAGCCTAAATGAAAAACTGTTTTTT.

The chain couples TRBV10-2 to TRBJ2-1, with 7 nucleotides matching TRBD2. Germline V gives CDR1 WSHSY, CDR2 SAAADI. V lost 3 bases and J lost 0; bases outside the gene matches: 8. The CDR3 runs 17 residues. CDR3 nucleotides: TGCGCCAGCAGTGACCAAAAGGGCGGGAGCTCCTACAATGAGCAGTTCTTC. The encoded protein is CASSDQKGGSSYNEQFF.

V gene TRBV11-2 combines with J gene TRBJ2-7, with a weak D call TRBD1 (6 bases). Trimming took 3 bases from V and 3 from J, leaving 9 bases between them. The length of the CDR3 is 13 residues. Per germline, CDR1 SGHAT and CDR2 FQNNGV. The CDR3 protein is CASSFGQSYEQYF. For the CDR3, the DNA is TGTGCCAGCAGCTTCGGACAGAGCTACGAGCAGTACTTC.

This chain uses TRBV5-5 with TRBJ1-2, with D possibly being TRBD1 (6 bases). Germline lookup yields CDR1 SGHKS and CDR2 YYEKEE (reference sequence). V lost 1 base and J 6 bases, leaving 19 bases between the germline ends. The CDR3 length is 16 residues. The CDR3 nucleotides are TGTGCCAGCAGCTTGCGTTTGGCAGGGGCGAGCCATGGCTACACCTTC. Amino acid sequence: CASSLRLAGASHGYTF.

The chain links TRBV2 to TRBJ1-1; perhaps TRBD1 as D (6 bases). Per germline, CDR1 SNHLY and CDR2 FYNNEI. The CDR3 spans 12 residues. The germline V and J ends were trimmed by 6 bases and 6 bases, with 11 bases remaining between them. The CDR3 loop is CASRQGRAEAFF. The CDR3 bases are TGTGCCAGCAGACAGGGAAGGGCTGAAGCTTTCTTT.

V is TRBV19 and J is TRBJ2-2; tentative D call: TRBD2 (6 bases). V was clipped by 3 bases and J by 4 bases, with 9 bases between them. CDR3 size: 14 residues. Germline CDR1 and CDR2: LNHDA and SQIVND (reference sequence). The CDR3 protein is CASSMRGSTGELFF. CDR3 nucleotide sequence: TGTGCCAGTAGTATGCGGGGTTCCACCGGGGAGCTGTTTTTT.